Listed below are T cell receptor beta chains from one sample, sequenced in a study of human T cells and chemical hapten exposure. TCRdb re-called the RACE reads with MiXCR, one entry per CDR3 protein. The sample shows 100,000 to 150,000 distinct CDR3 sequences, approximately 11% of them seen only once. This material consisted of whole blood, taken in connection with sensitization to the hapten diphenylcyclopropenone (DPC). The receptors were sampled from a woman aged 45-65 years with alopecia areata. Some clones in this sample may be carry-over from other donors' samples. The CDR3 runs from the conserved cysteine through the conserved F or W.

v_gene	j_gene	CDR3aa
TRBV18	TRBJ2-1	CASSDASASSYNEQFF
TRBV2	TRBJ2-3	CATLLAGSTDTQYF
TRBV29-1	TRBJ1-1	CSAESRTGGPEAFF
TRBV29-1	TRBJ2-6	CSARTGANVLTF
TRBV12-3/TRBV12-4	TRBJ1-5	CASSLSRANQPQHF
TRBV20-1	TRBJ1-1	CSARVRGRGLGTEAFF
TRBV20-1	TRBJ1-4	CSARDQGTEKLFF
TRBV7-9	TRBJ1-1	CASSIIGQGRPNTEAFF
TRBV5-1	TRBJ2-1	CASSLGLAGGYNEQFF
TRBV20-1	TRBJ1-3	CSASRGRGNTIYF
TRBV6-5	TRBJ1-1	CASSYRDRGLAFF
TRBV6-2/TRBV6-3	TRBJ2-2	CASRNHGNTGELFF